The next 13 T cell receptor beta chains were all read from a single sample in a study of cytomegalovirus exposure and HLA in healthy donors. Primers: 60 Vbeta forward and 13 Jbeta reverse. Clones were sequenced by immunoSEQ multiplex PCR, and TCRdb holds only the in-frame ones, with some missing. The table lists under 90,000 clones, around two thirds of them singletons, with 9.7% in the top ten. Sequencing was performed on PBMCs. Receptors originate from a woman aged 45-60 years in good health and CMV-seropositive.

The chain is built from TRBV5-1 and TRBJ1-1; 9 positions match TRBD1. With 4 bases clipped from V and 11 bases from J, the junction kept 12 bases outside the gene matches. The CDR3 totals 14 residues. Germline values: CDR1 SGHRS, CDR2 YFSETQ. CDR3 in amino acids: CASSPLPGQGLAFF. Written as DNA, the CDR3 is TGCGCCAGCAGCCCGTTACCCGGACAGGGGTTGGCTTTCTTT.

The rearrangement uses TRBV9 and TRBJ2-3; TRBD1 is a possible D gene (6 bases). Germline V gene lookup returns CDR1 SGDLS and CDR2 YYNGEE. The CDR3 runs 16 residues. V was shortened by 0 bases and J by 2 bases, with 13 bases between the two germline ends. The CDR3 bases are TGTGCCAGCAGCGTAGACGCCAGGGACACCACAGATACGCAGTATTTT. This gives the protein CASSVDARDTTDTQYF.

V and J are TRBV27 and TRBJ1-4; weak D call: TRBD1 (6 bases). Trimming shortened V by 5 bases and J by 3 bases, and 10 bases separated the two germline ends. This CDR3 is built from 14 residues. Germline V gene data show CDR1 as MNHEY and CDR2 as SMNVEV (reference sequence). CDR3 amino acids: CASSPGQPNEKLFF. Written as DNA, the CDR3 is TGTGCCAGCAGTCCGGGACAACCTAATGAAAAACTGTTTTTT.

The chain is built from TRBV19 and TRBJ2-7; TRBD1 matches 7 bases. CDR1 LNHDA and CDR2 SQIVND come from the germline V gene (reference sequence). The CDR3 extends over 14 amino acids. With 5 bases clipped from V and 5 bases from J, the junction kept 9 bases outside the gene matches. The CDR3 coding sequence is TGTGCCAGTAGTCCAGTTGGACAGGTCGACGAGCAGTACTTC. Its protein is CASSPVGQVDEQYF.

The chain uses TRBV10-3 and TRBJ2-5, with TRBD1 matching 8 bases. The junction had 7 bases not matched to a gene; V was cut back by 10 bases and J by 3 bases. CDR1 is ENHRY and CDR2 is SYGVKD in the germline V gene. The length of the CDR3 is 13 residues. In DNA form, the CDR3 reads TGTGCCAACGGACAGGGAAGAGAAGAGACCCAGTACTTC. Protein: CANGQGREETQYF.

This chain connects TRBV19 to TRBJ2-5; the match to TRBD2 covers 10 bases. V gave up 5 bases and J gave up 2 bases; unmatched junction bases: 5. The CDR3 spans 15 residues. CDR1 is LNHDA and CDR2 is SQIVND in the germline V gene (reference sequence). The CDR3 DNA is TGTGCCAGTAGTGACGGAGCGGGAGGGCAAGAGACCCAGTACTTC. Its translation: CASSDGAGGQETQYF. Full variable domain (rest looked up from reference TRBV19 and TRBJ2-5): DGGITQSPKYLFRKEGQNVTLSCEQNLNHDAMYWYRQDPGQGLRLIYYSQIVNDFQKGDIAEGYSVSREKKESFPLTVTSAQKNPTAFYLCASSDGAGGQETQYFGPGTRLLVL.

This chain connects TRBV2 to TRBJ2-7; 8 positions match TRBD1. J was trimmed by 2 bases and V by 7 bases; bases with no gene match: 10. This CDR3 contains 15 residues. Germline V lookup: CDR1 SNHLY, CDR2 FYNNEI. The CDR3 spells CASKASRGLAYEQYF. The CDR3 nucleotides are TGTGCCAGCAAGGCTTCCAGGGGGCTAGCCTACGAGCAGTACTTC.

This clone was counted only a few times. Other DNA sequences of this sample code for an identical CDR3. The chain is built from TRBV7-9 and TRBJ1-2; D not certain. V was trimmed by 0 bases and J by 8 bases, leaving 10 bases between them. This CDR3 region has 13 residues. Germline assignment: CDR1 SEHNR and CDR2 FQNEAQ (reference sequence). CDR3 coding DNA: TGTGCCAGCAGCTTAGCGCGGGAGGGCGGCTACACCTTC. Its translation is CASSLAREGGYTF.

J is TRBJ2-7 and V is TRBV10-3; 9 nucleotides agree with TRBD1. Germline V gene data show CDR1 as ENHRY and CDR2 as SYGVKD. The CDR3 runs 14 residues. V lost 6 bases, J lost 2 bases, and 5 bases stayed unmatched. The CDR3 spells CAIRQGAPAYEQYF. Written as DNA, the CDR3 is TGTGCCATCAGACAGGGGGCGCCGGCCTACGAGCAGTACTTC.

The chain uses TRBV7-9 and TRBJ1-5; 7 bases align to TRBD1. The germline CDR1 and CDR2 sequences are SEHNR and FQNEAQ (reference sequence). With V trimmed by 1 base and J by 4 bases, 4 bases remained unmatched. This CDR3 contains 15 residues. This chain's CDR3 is CASSLGQGKNQPQHF. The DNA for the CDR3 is TGTGCCAGCAGCTTAGGACAGGGTAAGAATCAGCCCCAGCATTTT.

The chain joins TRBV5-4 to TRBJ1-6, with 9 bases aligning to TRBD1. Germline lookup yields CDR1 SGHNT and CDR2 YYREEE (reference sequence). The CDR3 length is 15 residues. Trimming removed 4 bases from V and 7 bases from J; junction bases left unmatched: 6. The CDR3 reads CASSQRDRVNSPLHF. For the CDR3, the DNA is TGTGCCAGCAGCCAAAGGGACAGGGTAAATTCACCCCTCCACTTT.

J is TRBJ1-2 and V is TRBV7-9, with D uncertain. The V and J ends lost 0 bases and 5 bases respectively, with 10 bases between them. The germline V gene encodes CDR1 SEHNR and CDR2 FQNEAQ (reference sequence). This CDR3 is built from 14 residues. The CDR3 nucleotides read TGTGCCAGCAGCTTAGCGGGCACCAAGTATGGCTACACCTTC. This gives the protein CASSLAGTKYGYTF. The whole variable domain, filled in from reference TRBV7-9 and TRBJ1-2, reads DTGVSQNPRHKITKRGQNVTFRCDPISEHNRLYWYRQTLGQGPEFLTYFQNEAQLEKSRLLSDRFSAERPKGSFSTLEIQRTEQGDSAMYLCASSLAGTKYGYTFGSGTRLTVV.

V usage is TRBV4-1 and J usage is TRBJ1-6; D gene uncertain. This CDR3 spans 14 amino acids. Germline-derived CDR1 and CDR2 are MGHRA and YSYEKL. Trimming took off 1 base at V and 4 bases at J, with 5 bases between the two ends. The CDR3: CASSQAGYNSPLHF. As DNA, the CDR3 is TGCGCCAGCAGCCAAGCAGGATATAATTCACCCCTCCACTTT.